These T cell receptor beta chains were read from a single sample in a study of T cell responses to AZD1222 COVID-19 vaccine. This table comes from immunoSEQ multiplex PCR, and its TCRdb copy is limited to in-frame clones, with some not included. The profile shows approximately 80,000 clones, roughly 87% of them singletons. Here the sequenced sample was peripheral blood, taken on day 0 of MenACWY control vaccination. The receptors originated from an adult in good health. Each CDR3 is given with its conserved first and last residue. A D gene is named only where the DNA matches it firmly. Some rows mark clone size as missing; the rest say once, few, many or name a class of expanded clone.

d_call j_call clone_size v_call cdr3_aa cdr3_nt
TRBD1 TRBJ1-5 - TRBV10-3 CAIRDRVNQPQHF TGTGCCATCAGAGACAGGGTTAATCAGCCCCAGCATTTT
TRBD1 TRBJ2-1 - TRBV5-1 CASSLEGGWLGFF TGCGCCAGCAGCCTCGAAGGGGGCTGGCTGGGGTTCTTC
TRBD1 TRBJ1-5 - TRBV18 CASSAGQGENQPQHF TGTGCCAGCTCCGCGGGACAGGGTGAGAATCAGCCCCAGCATTTT
- TRBJ2-3 - TRBV6-5 CATRGNTDTQYF TGTGCCACTAGGGGAAACACAGATACGCAGTATTTT
- TRBJ2-5 - TRBV5-6 CASSLRGLGFETQYF TGTGCCAGCAGCTTGCGGGGCTTAGGGTTTGAGACCCAGTACTTC
TRBD2 TRBJ2-7 - TRBV28 CASSPGVAGIYEQYF TGTGCCAGCAGCCCCGGGGTAGCGGGGATTTACGAGCAGTACTTC
- TRBJ1-4 - TRBV5-4 CASSRDLAGTNEKLFF TGTGCCAGCAGCCGCGACCTGGCGGGAACTAATGAAAAACTGTTTTTT
- TRBJ2-3 - TRBV9 CASSPRDGTDTQYF TGTGCCAGCAGCCCTAGGGACGGCACAGATACGCAGTATTTT
TRBD2 TRBJ2-5 - TRBV30 CAFGGGQETQYF TGTGCCTTCGGGGGGGGCCAGGAGACCCAGTACTTC
- TRBJ1-5 - TRBV7-8 CASSLVRGSNQPQHF TGTGCCAGCAGCTTAGTGAGGGGTAGCAATCAGCCCCAGCATTTT
- TRBJ2-2 - TRBV2 CASSGRGGFTGELFF TGTGCCAGCAGTGGCAGGGGGGGTTTCACCGGGGAGCTGTTTTTT
- TRBJ1-3 once TRBV7-9 CASSLWDRDSSGNTIYF TGTGCCAGCAGCTTATGGGATCGGGATTCCTCTGGAAACACCATATATTTT